Below, 14 T cell receptor beta chains from the same sample are listed, as sequenced in a study of human T cells and chemical hapten exposure. TCRdb reprocessed the RACE reads with MiXCR, giving one entry per CDR3 protein. The table includes about 89,000 distinct CDR3 sequences, 13% detected once. Time point here: patch test 3, about 24 weeks after DPC sensitization. As to treatment: therapeutic diphenylcyclopropenone sensitization with weekly scalp DPC. Sequenced here: whole blood, sampled in connection with sensitization to the hapten diphenylcyclopropenone (DPC). These receptors were obtained from a woman aged 45-65 years with alopecia areata. Some clones in this sample may be carry-over from other donors' samples.

This clonotype was seen more than once but under ten times. V gene TRBV5-5 combines with J gene TRBJ2-7, with D perhaps assigned TRBD1 or TRBD2 (5 bases each). V lost 4 bases and J 3 bases, leaving 17 bases between the germline ends. Germline V CDR1 and CDR2: SGHKS, YYEKEE (reference sequence). The length of the CDR3 is 15 residues. The CDR3 region has the DNA TGTGCCAGCAGCCTACGGGCCGGGGCGAGCTACGAGCAGTACTTC. Translating gives CASSLRAGASYEQYF.

The chain links TRBV4-2 to TRBJ2-3, with 11 bases lining up with TRBD2. V lost 1 base, J lost 3 bases, and 3 bases stayed unmatched. The CDR3 runs to 16 residues. The V gene's germline CDR1 is LGHNA and CDR2 YNFKEQ. The CDR3 DNA reads as TGTGCCAGCAGCCAAGTCTCTAGCGGGAGGACAGATACGCAGTATTTT. Translation: CASSQVSSGRTDTQYF.

This clonotype has a count of ten or more. The chain recombines TRBV7-2 with TRBJ2-2; TRBD2 matches 9 bases. Trimming took 5 bases from V and 7 from J; bases not matched to a gene: 8. The CDR3 runs 15 residues. Germline V gene data show CDR1 as SGHTA and CDR2 as FQGNSA. CDR3 DNA: TGTGCCAGCAGCCAGACTAGCGGCCCCAACGGGGAGCTGTTTTTT. This encodes CASSQTSGPNGELFF.

This clonotype was counted at least ten times. The chain recombines TRBV29-1 with TRBJ2-3, with D uncertain. Trimming stripped 4 bases from V and 2 bases from J, with 4 bases between. Germline loops: CDR1 SQVTM, CDR2 ANQGSEA. The CDR3 length is 11 residues. CDR3 region: CSVAYTDTQYF. CDR3 DNA: TGCAGCGTTGCATACACAGATACGCAGTATTTT.

This clonotype occurred a few times. This chain joins TRBV7-6 and TRBJ2-3; 8 bases align to TRBD2. The CDR3 covers 17 residues. Germline trimming cut 3 bases from V and 5 bases from J; bases unmatched to any gene: 13. CDR1 SGHVS and CDR2 FNYEAQ come from the germline V gene. The CDR3 nucleotides read TGTGCCAGCAGCTTCCTAGCGGGTCGGGGGCTTGGAGATACGCAGTATTTT. This translates into CASSFLAGRGLGDTQYF.

This chain connects TRBV11-2 to TRBJ1-5; no firm D call. V lost 0 bases to trimming and J lost 3 bases, with 3 bases between them. The germline gives CDR1 SGHAT, CDR2 FQNNGV. The CDR3 loop spans 13 amino acids. Here the CDR3 DNA reads TGTGCCAGCAGCTTAGAGCCCAATCAGCCCCAGCATTTT. This encodes CASSLEPNQPQHF.

The chain joins TRBV29-1 to TRBJ2-5; no firm D call. Germline CDR1 SQVTM, CDR2 ANQGSEA. The V and J ends lost 3 bases and 5 bases respectively, with 7 bases between them. The CDR3 contains 11 residues. The CDR3 bases are TGCAGCGTTGAGCAACGGGAGACCCAGTACTTC. This sequence encodes CSVEQRETQYF.

This clonotype was found many times. The DNA for the CDR3 is TGCAGCGTTGAAGCCAGGGGAGAAAACACCATATATTTT. It codes for CSVEARGENTIYF. The chain couples TRBV29-1 to TRBJ1-3; the D gene is possibly TRBD1 (6 bases). CDR1 SQVTM and CDR2 ANQGSEA come from the germline V gene. V lost 1 base and J lost 6, with 10 bases in between. This CDR3 has 13 residues. The whole variable domain, filled in from reference TRBV29-1 and TRBJ1-3, reads SAVISQKPSRDICQRGTSLTIQCQVDSQVTMMFWYRQQPGQSLTLIATANQGSEATYESGFVIDKFPISRPNLTFSTLTVSNMSPEDSSIYLCSVEARGENTIYFGEGSWLTVV.

This clonotype was seen a handful of times. The chain has TRBV5-5 and TRBJ1-4; 9 positions agree with TRBD1. CDR1 is SGHKS, CDR2 YYEKEE, per germline (reference sequence). The length of the CDR3 is 14 residues. The junction had 6 bases not matched to a gene; V was cut back by 4 bases and J by 8 bases. The CDR3 DNA reads TGTGCCAGCAGCCCGGACAGGGGAGGCGAAAAACTGTTTTTT. It specifies CASSPDRGGEKLFF.

In its sample, this clonotype was seen once. The chain is built from TRBV29-1 and TRBJ1-1; D uncertain. Per germline, CDR1 SQVTM and CDR2 ANQGSEA. The CDR3 consists of 13 residues. The V end lost 4 bases, the J end lost 0 bases, and 9 bases lay between the germline ends. CDR3 bases: TGCAGCGTTGTAGGTCAGCTGAACACTGAAGCTTTCTTT. Translating gives CSVVGQLNTEAFF.

The sample holds many counts of this clonotype. CDR3 amino acids: CSGGHLNTEAFF. For the CDR3, the DNA is TGCAGCGGAGGACATTTGAACACTGAAGCTTTCTTT. The V gene is TRBV29-1, the J gene TRBJ1-1, with D perhaps matching TRBD1 (5 bases). This CDR3 contains 12 residues. From germline, CDR1 is SQVTM and CDR2 ANQGSEA. V lost 7 bases, J lost 0 bases, and 9 bases lay in between.

This clonotype showed up just a few times. The rearrangement links TRBV19 to TRBJ2-7; no clear D. This CDR3 is 14 amino acids long. Trimming pared 5 bases from V and 4 bases from J, leaving 15 bases between. Germline V gene lookup returns CDR1 LNHDA and CDR2 SQIVND (reference sequence). For the CDR3, the DNA is TGTGCCAGTAGTTCCCTCCTCGGGCCTTACGAGCAGTACTTC. It is translated as CASSSLLGPYEQYF. Looking up the rest from reference TRBV19 and TRBJ2-7 gives the full variable domain: DGGITQSPKYLFRKEGQNVTLSCEQNLNHDAMYWYRQDPGQGLRLIYYSQIVNDFQKGDIAEGYSVSREKKESFPLTVTSAQKNPTAFYLCASSSLLGPYEQYFGPGTRLTVT.

This clonotype turned up a few times. The chain uses TRBV29-1 and TRBJ2-5; no reliable D call. CDR1 is SQVTM and CDR2 is ANQGSEA in the germline V gene. Trimming pared 5 bases from V and 4 bases from J, leaving 8 bases between. The CDR3 spans 11 residues. The CDR3 DNA is TGCAGCGTTACAGCGCCAGAGACCCAGTACTTC. Protein sequence: CSVTAPETQYF.

There are a few counts of this clonotype. V usage is TRBV6-1 and J usage is TRBJ1-5; perhaps TRBD1 as D (6 bases). The CDR3 extends over 17 amino acids. V lost 5 bases and J 6 bases, leaving 23 bases between the germline ends. Germline V gene lookup returns CDR1 MNHNS and CDR2 SASEGT. The CDR3 region is CASSPSIPGTRGQPQHF. The CDR3 coding sequence is TGTGCCAGCAGTCCATCTATTCCCGGGACCAGGGGTCAGCCCCAGCATTTT.